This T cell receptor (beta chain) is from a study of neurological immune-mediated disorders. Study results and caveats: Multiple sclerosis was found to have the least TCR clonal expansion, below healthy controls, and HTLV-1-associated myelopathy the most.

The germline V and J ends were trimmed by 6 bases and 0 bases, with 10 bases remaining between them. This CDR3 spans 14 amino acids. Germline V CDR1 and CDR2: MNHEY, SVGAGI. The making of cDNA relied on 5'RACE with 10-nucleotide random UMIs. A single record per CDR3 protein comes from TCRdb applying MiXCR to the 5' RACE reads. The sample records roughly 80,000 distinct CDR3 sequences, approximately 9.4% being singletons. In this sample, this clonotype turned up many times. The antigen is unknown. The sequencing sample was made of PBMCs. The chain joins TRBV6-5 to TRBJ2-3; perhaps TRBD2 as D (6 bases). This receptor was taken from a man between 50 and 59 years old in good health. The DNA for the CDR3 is TGTGCCAGCAGGAGCGGGTTTAGCACAGATACGCAGTATTTT. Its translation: CASRSGFSTDTQYF.